This T cell receptor (beta chain) was recorded in a study of T-cell reconstitution after alpha-beta-depleted transplantation in children. During its preparation, the TCRbeta library received unique molecular identifiers. One entry per CDR3 protein results from TCRdb running MiXCR on the PCR reads. In the table there are around 600,000 distinct CDR3 sequences, around a sixth of which are singletons. Germline CDR1 and CDR2: SGHTA and FQGNSA. The CDR3 length is 14 residues. V was trimmed by 2 bases and J by 2 bases, leaving 10 bases between them. The material was PBMCs from the stem cell graft donor, obtained from the stem cell graft. The clonotype originates from a human donor who donated a stem cell graft to a child with acute myeloid leukemia. The gene calls are TRBV7-2 and TRBJ2-7; D perhaps matches TRBD1 (5 bases). CDR3 sequence (DNA): TGTGCCAGCAGCTTAAGGGGTCCCCCCTACGAGCAGTACGTC. Its translation is CASSLRGPPYEQYV.